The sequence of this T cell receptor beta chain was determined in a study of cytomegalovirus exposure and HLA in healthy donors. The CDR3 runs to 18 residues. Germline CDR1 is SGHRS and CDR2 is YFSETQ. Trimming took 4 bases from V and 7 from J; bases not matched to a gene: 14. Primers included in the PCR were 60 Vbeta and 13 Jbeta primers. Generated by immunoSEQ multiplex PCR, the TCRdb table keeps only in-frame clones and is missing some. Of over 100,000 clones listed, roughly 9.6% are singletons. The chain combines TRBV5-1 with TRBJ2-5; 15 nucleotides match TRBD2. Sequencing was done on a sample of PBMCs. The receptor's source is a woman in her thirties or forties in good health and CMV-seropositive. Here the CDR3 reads CASSPAGTSGGSPGTQYF. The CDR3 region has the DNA TGCGCCAGCAGCCCCGCCGGGACTAGCGGGGGGTCCCCTGGGACCCAGTACTTC.